This TCR beta chain appears in the sequencing data of a study of shared clonotypes between healthy human individuals. As for the study in general: With ages of 18 to 49, the donors were a couple of women and a few men.

Worth noting for this clone: Its specificity is unknown.

Repertoires were generated with immunoSEQ multiplex PCR, while TCRdb's copy carries only in-frame clones and drops some. The table lists roughly 2.2 million clones, more than 85% of them singletons. It was into CD45RA+ naive and CD45RA-negative memory subsets that the CD4+ cells were split. Trimming took off 5 bases at V and 1 base at J, with 14 bases between the two ends. Germline CDR1 is SGHTA and CDR2 is FQGNSA. This CDR3 is built from 15 residues. Findings of the study overall: Investigators expected sequencing depth to affect clonotype sharing among donors. Rarefaction gave evidence that sorted-subset sequencing remained incomplete despite large depth.

Sequencing was done on a sample of naive CD4+ T cells from PBMCs. The subset is: CD45RA+ positively selected. This chain connects TRBV7-2 to TRBJ2-5; no reliable D call. The TCR originated in a man aged 18-30 years in good health. Some clones in this sample may be carry-over from other donors' samples. CDR3 residues: CASSPLGWIQETQYF. The CDR3 DNA reads TGTGCCAGCAGCCCCCTGGGGTGGATCCAAGAGACCCAGTACTTC.